Shown below are 26 T cell receptor beta chains from a single sample sequenced in a study of a mutant IDH1 vaccine in newly diagnosed glioma. Only in-frame clones appear in the TCRdb table, and some are missing; sequencing was by immunoSEQ multiplex PCR. Here the sample spans about 21,000 clones, under 85% being singletons. Time point given: baseline, week 1 (first vaccination visit). Treatment here: pre-vaccination baseline after standard-of-care therapy. This material consisted of PBMCs, taken from a glioma patient treated with radiotherapy, temozolomide or both. These receptors were obtained from a man between 40 and 49 years old with glioma.

This chain connects TRBV19 to TRBJ1-1, with unresolved D. Trimming stripped 7 bases from V and 5 bases from J, with 14 bases between. The V gene's germline CDR1 is LNHDA and CDR2 SQIVND (reference sequence). This CDR3 region has 13 residues. CDR3 coding DNA: TGTGCCAGTAAAAACGACGGGCTTACTGAAGCTTTCTTT. Its protein is CASKNDGLTEAFF. Full variable domain (missing parts from reference TRBV19 and TRBJ1-1): DGGITQSPKYLFRKEGQNVTLSCEQNLNHDAMYWYRQDPGQGLRLIYYSQIVNDFQKGDIAEGYSVSREKKESFPLTVTSAQKNPTAFYLCASKNDGLTEAFFGQGTRLTVV.

The chain joins TRBV19 to TRBJ2-7; possible D gene TRBD1, 6 bases. With 1 base removed from V and 1 base from J, the gap between germline ends came to 8 bases. Germline CDR1 and CDR2: LNHDA and SQIVND (reference sequence). The CDR3 totals 14 residues. CDR3 nucleotide sequence: TGTGCCAGTAGTATAGGGACAGCGTCCTACGAGCAGTACTTC. Residues: CASSIGTASYEQYF.

The V gene is TRBV4-3, the J gene TRBJ1-3; TRBD1 matches at 9 bases. Germline-derived CDR1 and CDR2 are LGHNA and YSLEER. After removal of 3 bases from V and 0 bases from J, the junction contained 6 bases not matched to a gene. The CDR3 runs 17 residues. The CDR3: CASSHITGGSSGNTIYF. The DNA of the CDR3 is TGCGCCAGCAGCCACATTACAGGGGGCTCCTCTGGAAACACCATATATTTT.

This sequence joins TRBV7-9 and TRBJ1-5; 8 bases align to TRBD1. The CDR3 sequence is 15 residues long. In germline, CDR1 is SEHNR, CDR2 FQNEAQ (reference sequence). V shed 4 bases and J 2 bases; nucleotides not matched to a gene: 4. The DNA for the CDR3 is TGTGCCAGCAGCTCGGACAGGGCTCGCAATCAGCCCCAGCATTTT. The encoded protein is CASSSDRARNQPQHF.

The CDR3 bases are TGTGCCTGGAGGGGGCGCGGCCTGTCTGGAAACACCATATATTTT. Its protein is CAWRGRGLSGNTIYF. The chain carries TRBV30 and TRBJ1-3; possible D gene TRBD1, 5 bases. The CDR3 length is 15 residues. V lost 3 bases and J lost 1, with 13 bases in between. Germline V lookup: CDR1 GTSNPN, CDR2 SVGIG (reference sequence).

This chain joins TRBV7-2 and TRBJ2-7; D uncertain. CDR3 length: 12 amino acids. With 1 base removed from V and 4 bases from J, the gap between germline ends came to 5 bases. Germline V gene lookup returns CDR1 SGHTA and CDR2 FQGNSA. The CDR3 DNA follows: TGTGCCAGCAGCTTAGGACGGTACGAGCAGTACTTC. This translates into CASSLGRYEQYF.

This sequence joins TRBV2 and TRBJ2-1; 8 bases match TRBD1. J was trimmed by 10 bases and V by 8 bases; bases with no gene match: 7. CDR3 length: 12 residues. Germline values: CDR1 SNHLY, CDR2 FYNNEI. CDR3 loop: CASLKTGVEQFF. CDR3 in DNA: TGTGCCAGCCTCAAGACAGGGGTGGAGCAGTTCTTC. The full variable domain, completed using reference TRBV2 and TRBJ2-1, is EPEVTQTPSHQVTQMGQEVILRCVPISNHLYFYWYRQILGQKVEFLVSFYNNEISEKSEIFDDQFSVERPDGSNFTLKIRSTKLEDSAMYFCASLKTGVEQFFGPGTRLTVL.

The chain links TRBV2 to TRBJ1-4; the D gene is possibly TRBD1 (6 bases). CDR1 is SNHLY, CDR2 FYNNEI, per germline. V lost 4 bases and J 3 bases, leaving 9 bases between the germline ends. The CDR3 contains 14 residues. CDR3 nucleotide sequence: TGTGCCAGCAGTGGGCGACAGGCTAATGAAAAACTGTTTTTT. This encodes CASSGRQANEKLFF.

The chain combines TRBV19 with TRBJ1-2; no clear D gene. V lost 1 base, J lost 5 bases, and 11 bases lay in between. This CDR3 comprises 14 residues. CDR1 and CDR2 (germline): LNHDA, SQIVND (reference sequence). CDR3 region: CASSIAVREYGYTF. The CDR3 coding sequence is TGTGCCAGTAGTATAGCCGTCAGAGAATATGGCTACACCTTC.

The rearrangement uses TRBV7-9 and TRBJ1-2; 10 nucleotides match TRBD1. The CDR3 spans 16 residues. Germline V CDR1 and CDR2: SEHNR, FQNEAQ (reference sequence). The ends lost 5 bases at V and 1 base at J; junction bases unmatched: 7. Here the CDR3 DNA reads TGTGCCAGCAGCAAGGAACGGACAGGGGGTAACTATGGCTACACCTTC. Residues: CASSKERTGGNYGYTF.

The chain is built from TRBV14 and TRBJ2-1; TRBD2 might be the D (6 bases). The CDR3 extends over 16 amino acids. V lost 2 bases to trimming and J lost 0 bases, with 11 bases between them. In germline, CDR1 is SGHDN, CDR2 FVKESK. The CDR3 DNA follows: TGTGCCAGCAGCCAAATAGCGGACCTCTCCTACAATGAGCAGTTCTTC. It is translated as CASSQIADLSYNEQFF.

This chain links TRBV25-1 with TRBJ1-2; D gene ambiguous. CDR3 length: 13 amino acids. Germline CDR1 and CDR2: MGHDK and SYGVNS. V gave up 10 bases and J gave up 2 bases, with 14 bases separating them. The CDR3 DNA is TGTGCCACCGCTGAGACCCCAAACTATGGCTACACCTTC. Amino acids: CATAETPNYGYTF.

The V gene is TRBV29-1, the J gene TRBJ1-2; unclear D gene. The V gene's germline CDR1 is SQVTM and CDR2 ANQGSEA. The CDR3 length is 14 residues. Trimming shortened V by 4 bases and J by 7 bases, and 19 bases separated the two germline ends. In DNA, the CDR3 is TGCAGCGTTGGATATGGTGAGGGATTTGGTGGCTACACCTTC. Its protein product is CSVGYGEGFGGYTF.

CDR3 in amino acids: CASSLEGFATGGDRGYTF. In nucleotides, the CDR3 is TGTGCCAGCAGCTTAGAGGGATTTGCGACAGGGGGCGATAGGGGCTACACCTTC. The chain recombines TRBV7-9 with TRBJ1-2; 10 nucleotides line up with TRBD1. This CDR3 contains 18 residues. The germline V gene encodes CDR1 SEHNR and CDR2 FQNEAQ (reference sequence). The ends lost 1 base at V and 8 bases at J; junction bases unmatched: 16.

In its sample, this clone was seen once. The chain joins TRBV6-5 to TRBJ1-2; D might be TRBD1 (6 bases). Trimming removed 8 bases from V and 8 bases from J, with 21 bases in between. Germline CDR1 reads MNHEY; CDR2 reads SVGAGI. The CDR3 consists of 14 residues. DNA for the CDR3: TGTGCCAGCTTAAGAGGGCCAAACGGGGGCGGCTACACCTTC. Its translation is CASLRGPNGGGYTF.

The V call is TRBV19, the J call TRBJ1-4; D is possibly TRBD1 (5 bases). Trimming removed 3 bases at V and 0 bases at J, with 8 bases between. Germline V lookup: CDR1 LNHDA, CDR2 SQIVND (reference sequence). CDR3 length: 15 residues. The CDR3 nucleotides are TGTGCCAGTAGTATCTTAGGGGCAACTAATGAAAAACTGTTTTTT. Its translation is CASSILGATNEKLFF.

In nucleotides, the CDR3 is TGTGCCAGCATAGGACACCTAGCTGAAGCTTTCTTT. Protein sequence: CASIGHLAEAFF. This rearrangement joins TRBV6-6 to TRBJ1-1; D possibly corresponds to TRBD1 (5 bases). The CDR3 has 12 amino acids. The V gene's germline CDR1 is MNHNY and CDR2 SVGAGI (reference sequence). V was pared by 7 bases and J by 6 bases, with 12 bases between.

V and J are TRBV18 and TRBJ2-2; 7 nucleotides line up with TRBD1. Per germline, CDR1 KGHSH and CDR2 LQKENI. With V trimmed by 2 bases and J by 0 bases, 3 bases remained unmatched. The CDR3 sequence is 16 residues long. CDR3 bases: TGTGCCAGCTCACCAAGCCAGGGGGCGAACACCGGGGAGCTGTTTTTT. Amino acid sequence: CASSPSQGANTGELFF.

CDR3 in amino acids: CAWMRGIGSPLHF. For the CDR3, the DNA is TGTGCCTGGATGCGGGGAATAGGGTCACCCCTCCACTTT. The chain couples TRBV30 to TRBJ1-6; D remains ambiguous. The CDR3 extends over 13 amino acids. The V and J ends lost 4 bases and 10 bases respectively, with 14 bases between them. Germline CDR1 is GTSNPN and CDR2 is SVGIG (reference sequence).

This chain uses TRBV7-2 with TRBJ2-2; D is unclear. The V gene's germline CDR1 is SGHTA and CDR2 FQGNSA. The CDR3 covers 13 residues. Trimming shortened V by 0 bases and J by 7 bases, and 6 bases separated the two germline ends. The CDR3 nucleotides are TGTGCCAGCAGCTTAGCTGGGTACGGGGAGCTGTTTTTT. Translating gives CASSLAGYGELFF.

This chain uses TRBV5-1 with TRBJ1-2; maybe TRBD1 (6 bases). CDR1 is SGHRS and CDR2 is YFSETQ in the germline V gene. The CDR3 spans 14 residues. Trimming cost V 4 bases and J 5 bases, with 15 bases left between them. CDR3 in DNA: TGCGCCAGCAGCGCGGGGGGGGCGGCTTATGGCTACACCTTC. Encoded protein: CASSAGGAAYGYTF.

The chain carries TRBV30 and TRBJ2-4, with 8 bases that match TRBD1. Trimming took 0 bases from V and 1 from J; bases not matched to a gene: 8. This CDR3 spans 17 amino acids. Per germline, CDR1 GTSNPN and CDR2 SVGIG (reference sequence). The DNA of the CDR3 is TGTGCCTGGAGTGTTCCCCAGGGGGCACGGGCCAAAAACATTCAGTACTTC. Translation gives CAWSVPQGARAKNIQYF.

This rearrangement joins TRBV5-4 to TRBJ2-1, with D uncertain. The CDR3 runs 16 residues. V was clipped by 0 bases and J by 3 bases, with 13 bases between them. CDR1 is SGHNT and CDR2 is YYREEE in the germline V gene (reference sequence). In DNA form, the CDR3 reads TGTGCCAGCAGCTTGGCCATCAGCCGATTCTACAATGAGCAGTTCTTC. It yields the protein CASSLAISRFYNEQFF. Full variable domain (remainder filled in from reference TRBV5-4 and TRBJ2-1): ETGVTQSPTHLIKTRGQQVTLRCSSQSGHNTVSWYQQALGQGPQFIFQYYREEENGRGNFPPRFSGLQFPNYSSELNVNALELDDSALYLCASSLAISRFYNEQFFGPGTRLTVL.

The V gene is TRBV27, the J gene TRBJ2-3; TRBD2 aligns across 8 bases. The CDR3 is 15 amino acids. Germline values: CDR1 MNHEY, CDR2 SMNVEV (reference sequence). Trimming at V came to 5 bases and at J to 3 bases, leaving 7 bases not matched to a gene. The CDR3 nucleotides read TGTGCCAGCAGTCCAGGGACTAGAGGGACAGATACGCAGTATTTT. Protein sequence: CASSPGTRGTDTQYF.

The rearrangement uses TRBV5-1 and TRBJ1-6, with D tentatively TRBD1 (5 bases). This CDR3 has 16 residues. Germline CDR1 SGHRS, CDR2 YFSETQ. V lost 0 bases and J 6 bases, leaving 13 bases between the germline ends. The CDR3 nucleotides are TGCGCCAGCAGCTTGGAGGCGGGGGACGGTAATTCACCCCTCCACTTT. Its protein product is CASSLEAGDGNSPLHF.

This chain connects TRBV10-3 to TRBJ1-4, with D maybe TRBD1 (5 bases). The V and J ends lost 0 bases and 8 bases respectively, with 13 bases between them. This CDR3 is 15 amino acids long. Germline V gene sequence: CDR1 ENHRY, CDR2 SYGVKD. Written as DNA, the CDR3 is TGTGCCATCAGTGAGTCGGGACGGGCCAAGGAAAAACTGTTTTTT. This codes for CAISESGRAKEKLFF.